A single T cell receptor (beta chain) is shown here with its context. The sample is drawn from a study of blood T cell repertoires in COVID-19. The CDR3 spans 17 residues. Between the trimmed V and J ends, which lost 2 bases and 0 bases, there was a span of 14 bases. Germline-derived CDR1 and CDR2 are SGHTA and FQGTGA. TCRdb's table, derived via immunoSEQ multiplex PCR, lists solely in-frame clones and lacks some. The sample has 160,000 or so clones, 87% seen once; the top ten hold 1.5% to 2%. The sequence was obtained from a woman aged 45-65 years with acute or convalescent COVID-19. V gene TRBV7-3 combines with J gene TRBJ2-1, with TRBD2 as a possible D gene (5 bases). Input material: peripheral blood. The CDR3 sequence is CASSLGGSLSSYNEQFF. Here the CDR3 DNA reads TGTGCCAGCAGCTTAGGCGGGTCATTAAGCTCCTACAATGAGCAGTTCTTC.